The source of this T cell receptor (beta chain) is a study of T cells in Graves' hyperthyroidism and ophthalmopathy (dated by TCRdb to between 2018 and 2020). For context, the study as a whole: Peripheral blood was sampled at the time of initial diagnosis, prior to any treatment. In addition, the study compared T-cell repertoires in thyroid tissue and in blood from about six Graves' hyperthyroidism patients. Prospective prediction of ophthalmopathy was tested in an independent validation cohort of approximately 18 hyperthyroidism patients and 17 patients who later progressed to ophthalmopathy. After sampling, hyperthyroidism patients received methimazole starting at 30 mg daily, and ophthalmopathy patients received high-dose intravenous methylprednisolone. The 90 or so discovery patients were randomly split 7:3 into training and test sets. A discovery cohort of approximately 100 patients, about 40 with Graves' ophthalmopathy and roughly 59 with stable Graves' hyperthyroidism, was used to find distinguishing TCR V-J signatures. The paper describes TCR Vbeta CDR3 sequencing of about 140 peripheral blood samples, made up of around 41 ophthalmopathy patients, more than 70 hyperthyroidism patients and some 17 progressor patients. Paper-wide results and their limitations: Sample size was not statistically predetermined, and blinding of investigators to group allocation was not performed. Most expanded thyroid clonotypes (frequency above 0.001) were also found in blood, which suggests that blood repertoires may mirror thyroid immune responses. During validation, the model predicted progression to ophthalmopathy a median of around 6 months ahead of onset, with almost 71% sensitivity and less than 85% specificity. In cross-validation, a model built on a 13 V-J signature told ophthalmopathy apart from stable hyperthyroidism with 85% to 90% sensitivity and around 83% specificity, and in testing the same model reached 80%/75%.

Moderately to severely active disease, a Clinical Activity Score of at least 3, a NOSPECS grade of at least 4, and a duration under 3 months were present in ophthalmopathy patients. Patients with uncontrolled infections, other autoimmune diseases, pregnancy or lactation were excluded. Diagnoses were based on clinical symptoms, serum thyroxine and TRAb, thyroid ultrasound and orbital computed tomography. PBMCs were separated from roughly 9.3 ml of fresh peripheral blood using Ficoll-Paque density gradient centrifugation. Total RNA was extracted using Trizol reagent, and RNA quality was assessed on an Agilent 2100 Bioanalyzer. Reading from cysteine to phenylalanine, the CDR3 counts 12 amino acids. The entry retains the CDR3 DNA only, 36 bases that are in frame from base 1. Deletion took 0 bases off V and 7 bases off J, with a span of 9 bases between the germline ends. As encoded in the germline V gene (reference sequence), CDR1 is DFQATT while CDR2 is SNEGSKA.

This clonotype was detected many times. There is no known antigen for this receptor. Base qualities are not recorded, but no much larger clone differs from it by a single base. The TCR beta CDR3 regions were amplified from RNA transcripts. For the first round of RT-PCR on the TCR CDR3, the HTBI primer set was used together with the Qiagen OneStep RT-PCR kit. The libraries were constructed in a second round of multiplex PCR and then size-selected and purified. Paired-end sequencing of the libraries was performed with 100 bp reads on an Illumina HiSeq2000. On the study's bioinformatics: SOAPnuke was used to process the raw data, with reads discarded if the reads contained adapters or uncalled bases, had a mean Phred below 15, or lacked an exact constant-primer or identifier match. COPE v1.2.5 was used to merge high-quality paired reads, and clonotypes were defined as unique nucleotide sequences. Clonotypes were aligned to IMGT TRBV, TRBD and TRBJ reference segments using MiTCR v1.1. The analysis was restricted to V-J combinations with a frequency above 0.0001, which together covered just over 98% of the repertoires. The TCS score was defined as the ratio of F50 (clonal expansion) to E x V (chaos), calculated using BLOSUM62-based TCRdist between CDR3 peptides within each V-J. Welch's t-statistics and random forest reduced approximately 520 V-J features to roughly 13, which were used in a naive Bayes classifier (R e1071). In-frame beta chains were kept once TCRdb had trimmed the public reads at Q25 with fastp and called clones with MiXCR. Identical CDR3 protein sequences are pooled into one entry, listed with their most common genes and DNA. The V and J calls come from TCRdb's annotation, not from the publication. The sample profile shows 530,000 or so distinct CDR3 sequences; approximately 25% of them were found once. The ten largest make up approximately 10% of the sample.

The source material was blood. The sequence links TRBV20-1 to TRBJ2-5; the D gene is perhaps TRBD1, on 5 matching bases. This clonotype was sampled from a woman younger than 45 with Graves' ophthalmopathy. The nucleotides are TGCAGTGCTAGAGATCCTGGGGCGACCCAGTACTTC. This sequence encodes CSARDPGATQYF.